The 27 T cell receptor beta chains given below trace back to one sample, sequenced in a study of cytomegalovirus exposure and HLA in healthy donors (dated by TCRdb to the late 2010s). The library was generated by the immunoSEQ multiplex PCR assay. The multiplex PCR relied on a mix of 60 forward primers for TCR Vbeta segments and 13 reverse primers for TCR Jbeta segments. TCRdb retrieved this table from immuneACCESS and kept in-frame rearrangements only. Not all clones are present; in checked studies, unresolved V genes account for under half, and no reason is known for the remainder. This sample gives around 200,000 clones in total; about 62% of them show up just once. The top ten hold 2.5% to 3% of the sample. Sequenced material: PBMCs. Every receptor here comes from a man in his forties in good health and CMV-seronegative.

The V gene is TRBV25-1, the J gene TRBJ2-6, with 8 positions matching TRBD1. The CDR3 has 15 residues. The V segment lost 6 bases and the J segment 4 bases; nucleotides outside the gene matches: 5. From germline, CDR1 is MGHDK and CDR2 SYGVNS. Written as DNA, the CDR3 is TGTGCCAGCAGACCAGACAGGGGCGGGGCCAACGTCCTGACTTTC. Translated, it gives CASRPDRGGANVLTF.

This clone was picked up a small number of times. The rearrangement joins TRBV6-5 to TRBJ2-7; a weak D match, TRBD1 (6 bases). V was trimmed by 4 bases and J by 0 bases, leaving 7 bases between them. CDR1 and CDR2 from the germline V gene are MNHEY and SVGAGI. This CDR3 region has 13 residues. CDR3 in amino acids: CASSLTGSYEQYF. CDR3 in DNA: TGTGCCAGCAGTTTGACAGGCTCCTACGAGCAGTACTTC.

The CDR3 nucleotides are TGTGCCTGGAGTCCACTTCTGGACACCGGGGAGCTGTTTTTT. It is translated as CAWSPLLDTGELFF. The chain has TRBV30 and TRBJ2-2, with unresolved D. The CDR3 length is 14 residues. CDR1 is GTSNPN, CDR2 SVGIG, per germline (reference sequence). Between the trimmed V and J ends, which lost 2 bases and 3 bases, there was a span of 10 bases.

The chain joins TRBV5-1 to TRBJ2-3, with TRBD2 as a possible D gene (6 bases). V lost 0 bases and J 1 base, leaving 12 bases between the germline ends. The length of the CDR3 is 16 residues. Germline V gene lookup returns CDR1 SGHRS and CDR2 YFSETQ. The CDR3 reads CASSLGGGAGTDTQYF. CDR3 sequence (DNA): TGCGCCAGCAGCTTGGGGGGCGGGGCAGGCACAGATACGCAGTATTTT.

Only a few counts were recorded for this clone. The gene calls are TRBV5-8 and TRBJ1-4; tentatively, D is TRBD1 (6 bases). V lost 0 bases, J lost 8 bases, and 11 bases lay in between. Germline CDR1 and CDR2: SGHTS and YDEGEE. The CDR3 is made up of 14 amino acids. The CDR3 DNA sequence: TGTGCCAGCAGCTTGGACAGGGCGGAAGAAAAACTGTTTTTT. Its protein is CASSLDRAEEKLFF.

This clone was detected only once. The genes are TRBV5-6 and TRBJ2-3; D is undetermined. The germline CDR1 and CDR2 sequences are SGHDT and YYEEEE. The CDR3 spans 14 residues. V shed 2 bases and J shed 3 bases, with 10 bases lying between them. CDR3 sequence reads: CASSFRSPTDTQYF. DNA for the CDR3: TGTGCCAGCAGCTTTCGTTCTCCGACAGATACGCAGTATTTT.

Worth noting for this clone: At one of its ends the junction is not consistent with the germline gene, which may arise from a read error. The J gene is TRBJ2-7, the V gene TRBV7-9; D gene ambiguous. Germline V CDR1 and CDR2: SEHNR, FQNEAQ (reference sequence). This CDR3 is 15 amino acids long. The CDR3 region is CSSSAFKDTSYEQYF. The CDR3 coding sequence is TGTTCCAGCAGCGCCTTCAAAGACACCTCCTACGAGCAGTACTTC. Complete variable domain (other parts from reference TRBV7-9 and TRBJ2-7): DTGVSQNPRHKITKRGQNVTFRCDPISEHNRLYWYRQTLGQGPEFLTYFQNEAQLEKSRLLSDRFSAERPKGSFSTLEIQRTEQGDSAMYLCSSSAFKDTSYEQYFGPGTRLTVT.

The V and J genes are TRBV7-2 and TRBJ1-4, with D perhaps matching TRBD1 (6 bases). CDR3 length: 14 amino acids. CDR1 and CDR2 (germline): SGHTA, FQGNSA. Trimming pared 6 bases from V and 8 bases from J, leaving 16 bases between. DNA for the CDR3: TGTGCCAGCAGACGGACAGCGAAGGCCGAAAAACTGTTTTTT. Translation: CASRRTAKAEKLFF. The variable domain in full, with the rest retrieved from reference TRBV7-2 and TRBJ1-4, is GAGVSQSPSNKVTEKGKDVELRCDPISGHTALYWYRQSLGQGLEFLIYFQGNSAPDKSGLPSDRFSAERTGGSVSTLTIQRTQQEDSAVYLCASRRTAKAEKLFFGSGTQLSVL.

This clone showed up just a few times. The chain joins TRBV6-6 to TRBJ1-2, with TRBD1 matching over 7 bases. From germline, CDR1 is MNHNY and CDR2 SVGAGI (reference sequence). This CDR3 comprises 13 residues. The J segment lost 7 bases and the V segment lost 6 bases, leaving 8 bases of the junction unmatched. CDR3 DNA: TGTGCCAGCAGAGAGGGGGCGAGGCTTGGCTACACCTTC. Protein sequence: CASREGARLGYTF.

This chain connects TRBV5-1 to TRBJ1-4, with no clear D. The CDR3 extends over 13 amino acids. Between the trimmed V and J ends, which lost 4 bases and 2 bases, there was a span of 6 bases. Per germline, CDR1 SGHRS and CDR2 YFSETQ. The CDR3 spells CASSTYTNEKLFF. CDR3 DNA: TGCGCCAGCAGCACCTACACTAATGAAAAACTGTTTTTT.

The chain joins TRBV18 to TRBJ2-3; 11 bases align to TRBD2. V trimming: 3 bases; J trimming: 3 bases; junction bases outside the gene matches: 11. Germline values: CDR1 KGHSH, CDR2 LQKENI. The length of the CDR3 is 18 residues. The CDR3 bases are TGTGCCAGCTCACCCATCTCGGGTAGCGGGAGGGCGACAGATACGCAGTATTTT. Translated, it gives CASSPISGSGRATDTQYF.

The chain carries TRBV7-9 and TRBJ1-1; 8 bases agree with TRBD1. Per germline, CDR1 SEHNR and CDR2 FQNEAQ (reference sequence). Germline trimming cut 4 bases from V and 2 bases from J; bases unmatched to any gene: 6. The CDR3 is 15 residues long. This CDR3 is CASSSADRENTEAFF. The DNA for the CDR3 is TGTGCCAGCAGCTCCGCGGACAGGGAAAACACTGAAGCTTTCTTT.

The rearrangement uses TRBV18 and TRBJ2-3; TRBD1 matches at 9 bases. Germline V lookup: CDR1 KGHSH, CDR2 LQKENI. This CDR3 region has 17 residues. V lost 3 bases to trimming and J lost 1 base; unmatched junction nucleotides: 8. The DNA for the CDR3 is TGTGCCAGCTCACCCTCGAACCGACAGGGGGGCACAGATACGCAGTATTTT. It yields the protein CASSPSNRQGGTDTQYF.

The chain links TRBV7-9 to TRBJ1-5; D perhaps matches TRBD1 (6 bases). This CDR3 is 17 amino acids long. CDR1 and CDR2 from the germline V gene are SEHNR and FQNEAQ (reference sequence). Trimming pared 1 base from V and 6 bases from J, leaving 19 bases between. CDR3: CASSLGGLQGRGQPQHF. As DNA, the CDR3 is TGTGCCAGCAGCTTAGGTGGATTACAGGGAAGGGGTCAGCCCCAGCATTTT.

J is TRBJ2-7 and V is TRBV30; D unclear. Trimming took off 0 bases at V and 3 bases at J, with 9 bases between the two ends. Germline V gene sequence: CDR1 GTSNPN, CDR2 SVGIG (reference sequence). This CDR3 has 13 amino acids. In nucleotides, the CDR3 is TGTGCCTGGAGTGTACTCGGCGGCTACGAGCAGTACTTC. Its protein is CAWSVLGGYEQYF.

This clone was seen only once. The CDR3 is CAISGGTGTGELFF. The CDR3 nucleotides read TGTGCCATCAGTGGCGGGACAGGGACCGGGGAGCTGTTTTTT. The genes are TRBV10-3 and TRBJ2-2, with 9 bases aligning to TRBD1. The CDR3 is 14 amino acids. Germline V gives CDR1 ENHRY, CDR2 SYGVKD. With 4 bases clipped from V and 5 bases from J, the junction kept 2 bases outside the gene matches.

This clone was found a few times. Germline and junction disagree at one end, which may indicate a read error. This chain uses TRBV7-9 with TRBJ2-7; TRBD1 aligns across 8 bases. The CDR3 length is 13 residues. CDR1 and CDR2 (germline): SEHNR, FQNEAQ (reference sequence). CDR3 DNA: TGTTCCAGCAGCTCCATCGGACAGGGAGAGGAGTACTTC. It translates to CSSSSIGQGEEYF. The full variable domain, with the rest looked up from reference TRBV7-9 and TRBJ2-7, is DTGVSQNPRHKITKRGQNVTFRCDPISEHNRLYWYRQTLGQGPEFLTYFQNEAQLEKSRLLSDRFSAERPKGSFSTLEIQRTEQGDSAMYLCSSSSIGQGEEYFGPGTRLTVT.

The J gene is TRBJ2-5, the V gene TRBV5-4; 9 bases are a match to TRBD2. The J call is in doubt because the DNA end fits TRBJ2-7 better. CDR3 length: 14 amino acids. The germline gives CDR1 SGHNT, CDR2 YYREEE (reference sequence). CDR3 DNA sequence: TGTGCCAGCAGCTTGTGGGCGGGGGGGCACGAGCAGTACTTC. Its translation: CASSLWAGGHEQYF.

In this sample, this clone turned up a few times. The chain uses TRBV5-4 and TRBJ2-5, with D possibly being TRBD1 (5 bases). Trimming pared 2 bases from V and 3 bases from J, leaving 8 bases between. Germline loops: CDR1 SGHNT, CDR2 YYREEE (reference sequence). The CDR3 contains 13 residues. As DNA, the CDR3 is TGTGCCAGCAGCTTCACCAGGGAAGAGACCCAGTACTTC. Translation: CASSFTREETQYF. Using reference TRBV5-4 and TRBJ2-5 for the parts outside the CDR3, the full variable domain is ETGVTQSPTHLIKTRGQQVTLRCSSQSGHNTVSWYQQALGQGPQFIFQYYREEENGRGNFPPRFSGLQFPNYSSELNVNALELDDSALYLCASSFTREETQYFGPGTRLLVL.

This clone was detected once. This chain joins TRBV5-1 and TRBJ2-5; 7 bases fit TRBD1. Germline assignment: CDR1 SGHRS and CDR2 YFSETQ. The CDR3 length is 15 residues. V shed 3 bases, J shed 2 bases, and the junction held 7 bases outside the gene matches. The CDR3 nucleotides read TGCGCCAGCAGCTCACTATTGGGACAGCAAGAGACCCAGTACTTC. It codes for CASSSLLGQQETQYF.

V usage is TRBV5-1 and J usage is TRBJ2-7; 7 positions match TRBD1. The CDR3 runs 16 residues. After removal of 4 bases from V and 5 bases from J, the junction contained 15 bases not matched to a gene. Per the germline V gene, CDR1 is SGHRS and CDR2 is YFSETQ. CDR3 sequence (DNA): TGCGCCAGCAGCCCAGGGTCCGGACAGGTCTTCGACGAGCAGTACTTC. This gives the protein CASSPGSGQVFDEQYF.

Only a few counts were recorded for this clone. The chain joins TRBV7-9 to TRBJ2-5; 10 nucleotides match TRBD2. Germline V gives CDR1 SEHNR, CDR2 FQNEAQ (reference sequence). The J segment lost 6 bases and the V segment lost 1 base, leaving 5 bases of the junction unmatched. The CDR3 has 15 residues. CDR3: CASSLVSSGRQTQYF. As DNA, the CDR3 is TGTGCCAGCAGCTTAGTGTCTAGCGGGAGACAGACCCAGTACTTC.

The chain couples TRBV7-9 to TRBJ1-4, with no clear D. Germline V CDR1 and CDR2: SEHNR, FQNEAQ (reference sequence). V was trimmed by 1 base and J by 3 bases, leaving 12 bases between them. The CDR3 contains 16 residues. In DNA, the CDR3 is TGTGCCAGCAGCTTAGTCACGGGGAGGGCTAATGAAAAACTGTTTTTT. As protein: CASSLVTGRANEKLFF.

The rearrangement links TRBV6-5 to TRBJ2-7, with D hard to call. This CDR3 has 13 residues. The V and J ends lost 2 bases and 2 bases respectively, with 7 bases between them. In germline, CDR1 is MNHEY, CDR2 SVGAGI. The CDR3 bases are TGTGCCAGCAGTTACGGAGCTACCTACGAGCAGTACTTC. Translation: CASSYGATYEQYF.

V usage is TRBV6-1 and J usage is TRBJ1-3; a weak D match, TRBD1 (6 bases). Looked up from germline, CDR1 is MNHNS and CDR2 is SASEGT. V lost 5 bases, J lost 0 bases, and 11 bases lay in between. The CDR3 contains 15 residues. CDR3: CASSLGAFSGNTIYF. DNA for the CDR3: TGTGCCAGCAGTCTGGGGGCATTCTCTGGAAACACCATATATTTT.

This chain connects TRBV5-1 to TRBJ2-3, with a weak D call TRBD1 (6 bases). The CDR3 is 14 residues long. Between the trimmed V and J ends, which lost 3 bases and 0 bases, there was a span of 8 bases. In germline, CDR1 is SGHRS, CDR2 YFSETQ. The CDR3 region is CASSWTDSTDTQYF. CDR3 in DNA: TGCGCCAGCAGCTGGACAGACAGCACAGATACGCAGTATTTT.

The chain recombines TRBV27 with TRBJ2-7; D may be TRBD2 (5 bases). Germline V gene data show CDR1 as MNHEY and CDR2 as SMNVEV (reference sequence). The CDR3 covers 15 residues. V was clipped by 0 bases and J by 6 bases, with 15 bases between them. The CDR3 DNA reads as TGTGCCAGCAGTTTATCGATGTCCGGGATGGCCGAGCAGTACTTC. This sequence encodes CASSLSMSGMAEQYF.